This T cell receptor beta chain is from a study of T-cell memory formation after mild COVID-19. Overall study: Each donor largely had its own TCR clusters.

In TCRdb, the 5' RACE reads were re-called with MiXCR into one record per CDR3 protein. Altogether 400,000 to 500,000 distinct CDR3 sequences are present, about a sixth being singletons, with the ten largest covering 20% to 25%. Germline V gene sequence: CDR1 SGDLS, CDR2 YYNGEE. Deletions cut 3 bases from V and 8 bases from J, with 11 bases between. The CDR3 length is 12 residues. The rearrangement joins TRBV9 to TRBJ1-1; D may be TRBD1 (5 bases). Sequenced sample: PBMCs or a T cell subset sorted from them (not recorded which). The TCR comes from a man aged 18 to 30 who had mild COVID-19 (a few samples of this study predate the infection). Cell type and time point are not known. In DNA, the CDR3 is TGTGCCAGCAGCGGTCCGGGGGGAGAAGCTTTCTTT. Translation gives CASSGPGGEAFF.